These T cell receptor beta chains were read from a single sample in a study of metastatic and nonmetastatic thyroid tumors. TCRdb re-clonotyped the PCR reads via MiXCR. The table includes fewer than 20,000 clones, about 24% detected once. The sample consisted of adjacent normal tissue. Receptor source: a female donor with papillary thyroid cancer or a benign thyroid nodule (not recorded which). Some clones in this sample may be carry-over from other donors' samples. CDR3s include the opening cysteine and the closing phenylalanine or tryptophan. The D gene is left open where the match is weak. Not every row has a clone size; where given, it reads once, few, many or a size class.

CDR3aa,CDR3nt,abundance,d_gene,j_gene,v_gene
CASRGLDPGLAGGSDTQYF,TGTGCCAGCAGAGGGCTAGACCCGGGATTAGCGGGAGGATCAGATACGCAGTATTTT,.,TRBD2,TRBJ2-3,TRBV6-2/TRBV6-3
CASSLVSAAVANFLTF,TGTGCCAGCAGCTTAGTGTCGGCGGCTGTGGCCAACTTCCTGACTTTC,.,.,TRBJ2-6,TRBV11-1
CASRCTATDTQYF,TGTGCCAGCAGGTGCACAGCTACAGATACGCAGTATTTT,few,.,TRBJ2-3,TRBV6-2/TRBV6-3
CASSRTGSLVYGYTF,TGTGCCAGCAGCCGAACAGGGAGCCTTGTCTATGGCTACACCTTC,.,.,TRBJ1-2,TRBV28
CASSGTSGATDTQYF,TGTGCCAGCAGCGGGACTAGCGGGGCCACAGATACGCAGTATTTT,.,TRBD2,TRBJ2-3,TRBV27
CASRRDESYEQYF,TGTGCCAGCAGGAGGGACGAGTCCTACGAGCAGTACTTC,medium-sized,.,TRBJ2-7,TRBV6-1
CASSPRFTPRVGGSNSPLHF,TGTGCCAGCAGTCCCCGGTTTACCCCTAGGGTGGGGGGTAGTAATTCACCCCTCCACTTT,.,.,TRBJ1-6,TRBV25-1
CASFEGGGTQYF,TGCGCCAGCTTTGAGGGTGGTGGGACCCAGTACTTC,many,.,TRBJ2-5,TRBV5-1
CASSLAAGSEAFF,TGCGCCAGCAGCTTGGCGGCAGGGTCTGAAGCTTTCTTT,many,.,TRBJ1-1,TRBV5-1
CASSQGQNTEAFF,TGTGCCAGCAGCCAAGGACAGAACACTGAAGCTTTCTTT,many,.,TRBJ1-1,TRBV3-1
CASSGQGDYGYTF,TGTGCCAGTAGCGGACAGGGGGACTATGGCTACACCTTC,few,TRBD1,TRBJ1-2,TRBV19
CASSPTSGRVDEQFF,TGTGCCAGCAGTCCCACTAGCGGGAGGGTCGATGAGCAGTTCTTC,few,TRBD2,TRBJ2-1,TRBV12-3/TRBV12-4
CASSLGTLNTEAFF,TGTGCCAGCAGCCTTGGGACACTGAACACTGAAGCTTTCTTT,many,.,TRBJ1-1,TRBV5-6
CASSDGSGIGELFF,TGTGCCAGCAGTGATGGTTCCGGAATCGGGGAGCTGTTTTTT,medium-sized,.,TRBJ2-2,TRBV6-1